This T cell receptor (beta chain) appears in the sequencing data of a study of human T cells and chemical hapten exposure. At the level of the study: Variability of per-sample TCR yields stemmed mainly from small differences in pooled library volume.

Regarding time point: pre-sensitization, week 0. Treatment of the sample: therapeutic diphenylcyclopropenone sensitization with weekly scalp DPC. The length of the CDR3 is 15 residues. Germline CDR1 reads DFQATT; CDR2 reads SNEGSKA (reference sequence). The J segment lost 1 base and the V segment lost 5 bases, leaving 6 bases of the junction unmatched. In its sample, this clonotype was seen a few times. Its antigen is unknown. From the RACE reads, TCRdb called clonotypes with MiXCR, one entry per CDR3 protein. The sample has approximately 41,000 distinct CDR3 sequences; less than 9% are singletons. Overall study results and limits: The immune response of these alopecia patients might not match healthy individuals'. The number of TCRs over 1 in 1000 frequency stayed unchanged after DPC.

V and J are TRBV20-1 and TRBJ2-7, with TRBD2 identical over 12 bases. This receptor was obtained from a woman between 45 and 65 years old with alopecia areata. Some clones in this sample may be carry-over from other donors' samples. Here the sequenced sample was whole blood, taken in connection with sensitization to the hapten diphenylcyclopropenone (DPC). The CDR3 loop reads CSAPRTSGVSYEQYF. The CDR3 DNA reads as TGCAGTGCTCCCAGGACTAGCGGGGTTTCCTACGAGCAGTACTTC.